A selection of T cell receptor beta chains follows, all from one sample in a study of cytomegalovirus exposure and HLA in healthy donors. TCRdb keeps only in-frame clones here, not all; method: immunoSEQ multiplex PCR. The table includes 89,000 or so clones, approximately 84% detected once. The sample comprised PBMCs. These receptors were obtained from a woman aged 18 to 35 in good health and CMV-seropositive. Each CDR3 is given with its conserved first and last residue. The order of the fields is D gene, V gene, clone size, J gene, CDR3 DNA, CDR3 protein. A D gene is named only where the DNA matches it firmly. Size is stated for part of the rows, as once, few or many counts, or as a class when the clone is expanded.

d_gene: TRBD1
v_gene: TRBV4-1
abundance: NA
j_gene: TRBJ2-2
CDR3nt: TGCGCCAGCAGGTTTGAGAGGGGGCGCAACGGGGAGCTGTTTTTT
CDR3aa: CASRFERGRNGELFF

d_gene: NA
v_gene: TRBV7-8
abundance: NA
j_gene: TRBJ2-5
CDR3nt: TGTGCCAGCAGCTACAGGGTTAGTGAGACCCAGTACTTC
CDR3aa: CASSYRVSETQYF

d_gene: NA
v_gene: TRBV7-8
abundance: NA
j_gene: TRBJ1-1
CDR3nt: TGTGCCAGCAGCCGCGACAGCATGAACACTGAAGCTTTCTTT
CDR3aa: CASSRDSMNTEAFF

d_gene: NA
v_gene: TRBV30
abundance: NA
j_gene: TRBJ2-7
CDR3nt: TGTGCCTGGAGAACTTGGGCCGAGCAGTACTTC
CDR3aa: CAWRTWAEQYF

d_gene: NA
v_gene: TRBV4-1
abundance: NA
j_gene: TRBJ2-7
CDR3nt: TGCGCCAGCAGCCCGTGGACACTTGGGGAGCAGTACTTC
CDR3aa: CASSPWTLGEQYF

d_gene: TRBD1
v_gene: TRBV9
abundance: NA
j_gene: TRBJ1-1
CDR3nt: TGTGCCAGCAGTCCACGGACAGGGGGCTGGTCGAACACTGAAGCTTTCTTT
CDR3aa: CASSPRTGGWSNTEAFF

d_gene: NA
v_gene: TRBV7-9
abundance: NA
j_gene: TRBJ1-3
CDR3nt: TGTGCCAGCAGCTTAGAAGAGTCCCCGGACACCATATATTTT
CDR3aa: CASSLEESPDTIYF

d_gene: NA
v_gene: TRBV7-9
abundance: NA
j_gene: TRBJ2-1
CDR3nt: TGTGCCAGCAGCTCCGAGAGCGCGGAAAGCTACAATGAGCAGTTCTTC
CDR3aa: CASSSESAESYNEQFF

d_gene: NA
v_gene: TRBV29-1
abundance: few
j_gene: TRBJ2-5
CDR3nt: TGCAGCGTTGAGACTCCCATCGATGTGGCCCAGTACTTC
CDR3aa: CSVETPIDVAQYF

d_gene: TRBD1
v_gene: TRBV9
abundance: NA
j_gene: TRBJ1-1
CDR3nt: TGTGCCAGCAGCGCACGAGGGGGCGCATCGAACACTGAAGCTTTCTTT
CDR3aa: CASSARGGASNTEAFF

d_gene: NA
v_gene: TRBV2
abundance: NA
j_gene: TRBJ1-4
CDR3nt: TGTGCCAGCAGGTGGGAGGCAACTAATGAAAAACTGTTTTTT
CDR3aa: CASRWEATNEKLFF

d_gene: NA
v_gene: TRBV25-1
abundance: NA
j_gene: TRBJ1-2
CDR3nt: TGTGCCAGCAGTGAATACGAGGGGGGGAATGGCTACACCTTC
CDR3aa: CASSEYEGGNGYTF

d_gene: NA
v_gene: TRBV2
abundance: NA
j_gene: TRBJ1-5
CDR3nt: TGTGCCAGCAGTGCTGACAGGATAAACAATCAGCCCCAGCATTTT
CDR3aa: CASSADRINNQPQHF

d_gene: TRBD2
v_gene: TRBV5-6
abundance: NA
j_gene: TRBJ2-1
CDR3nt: TGTGCCAGCAGCTTGGTAGCGGGAGGGGGCAATGAGCAGTTCTTC
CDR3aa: CASSLVAGGGNEQFF

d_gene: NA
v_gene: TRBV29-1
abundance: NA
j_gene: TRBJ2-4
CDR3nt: TGCAGCGTGATCGGACATCTAGCCAAAAACATTCAGTACTTC
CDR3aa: CSVIGHLAKNIQYF

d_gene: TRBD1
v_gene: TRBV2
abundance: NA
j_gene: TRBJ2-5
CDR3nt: TGTGCCAGCCAGCCCGAAGGGGACAGGGAAGAGACCCAGTACTTC
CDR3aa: CASQPEGDREETQYF

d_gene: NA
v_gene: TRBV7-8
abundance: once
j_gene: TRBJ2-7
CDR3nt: TGTGCCAGCAGCTTACCCCTCGCCCAGTGGTCCTACGAGCAGTACTTC
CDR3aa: CASSLPLAQWSYEQYF

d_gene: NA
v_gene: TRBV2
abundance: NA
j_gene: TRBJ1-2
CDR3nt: TGTGCCAGCAACAGGGAAACTAACTATGGCTACACCTTC
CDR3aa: CASNRETNYGYTF

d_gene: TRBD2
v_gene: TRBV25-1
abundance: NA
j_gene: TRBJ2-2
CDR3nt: TGTGCCAGCAGTGGCATAGCGGGTAGCGGGGAGCTGTTTTTT
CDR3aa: CASSGIAGSGELFF

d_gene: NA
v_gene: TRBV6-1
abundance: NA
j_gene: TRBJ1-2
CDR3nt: TGTGCCAGCCTAGGAGGGAATCCCTATGGCTACACCTTC
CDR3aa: CASLGGNPYGYTF

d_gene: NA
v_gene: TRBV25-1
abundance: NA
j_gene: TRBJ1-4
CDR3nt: TGTGCCAGCAGACTGGGGGGGTATGAAAAACTGTTTTTT
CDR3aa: CASRLGGYEKLFF

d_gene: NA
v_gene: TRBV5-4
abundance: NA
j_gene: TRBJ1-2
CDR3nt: TGTGCCAGCAGCTTGAAGGTACAGGAGAATAGGGATGGCTACACCTTC
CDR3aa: CASSLKVQENRDGYTF

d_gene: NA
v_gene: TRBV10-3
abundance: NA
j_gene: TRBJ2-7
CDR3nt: TGTGCCATCAGTGCACAGGGTTCCAACGAGCAGTACTTC
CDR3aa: CAISAQGSNEQYF

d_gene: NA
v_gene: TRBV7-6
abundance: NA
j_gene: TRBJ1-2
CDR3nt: TGTGCCAGCAGCTTCGGAGATTTAGGGGACTATGGCTACACCTTC
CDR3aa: CASSFGDLGDYGYTF

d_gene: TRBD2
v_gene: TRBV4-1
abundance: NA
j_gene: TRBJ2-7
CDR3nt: TGCGCCAGCGCCATCGCCCCCTCTAGCGGGAAGATCTACGAGCAGTACTTC
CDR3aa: CASAIAPSSGKIYEQYF

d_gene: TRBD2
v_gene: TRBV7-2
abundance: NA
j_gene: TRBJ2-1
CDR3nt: TGTGCCAGCAGCAAAGCGGGAGGGTATTACAATGAGCAGTTCTTC
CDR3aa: CASSKAGGYYNEQFF

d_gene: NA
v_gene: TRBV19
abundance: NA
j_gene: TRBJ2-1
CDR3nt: TGTGCCAGTAGTATTCTCGACAGCGACAATGAGCAGTTCTTC
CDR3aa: CASSILDSDNEQFF

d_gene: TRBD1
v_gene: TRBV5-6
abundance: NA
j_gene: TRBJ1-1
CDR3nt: TGTGCCAGCAGCCTCCCCGGGACAGCTTTTTATGAAGCTTTCTTT
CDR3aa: CASSLPGTAFYEAFF

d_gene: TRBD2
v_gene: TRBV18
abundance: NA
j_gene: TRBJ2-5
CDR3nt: TGTGCCAGCTCAAGGACTAGCTGGGAGACCCAGTACTTC
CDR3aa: CASSRTSWETQYF

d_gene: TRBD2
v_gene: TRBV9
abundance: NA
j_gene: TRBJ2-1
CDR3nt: TGTGCCAGCAGCGTAGGGGCTAGCGGGGGGGCCTTACCCAATGAGCAGTTCTTC
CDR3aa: CASSVGASGGALPNEQFF

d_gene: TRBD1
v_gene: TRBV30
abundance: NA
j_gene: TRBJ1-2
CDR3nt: TGTGCCTGGCGGCCCACAGGGGTCACTAACTATGGCTACACCTTC
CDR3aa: CAWRPTGVTNYGYTF

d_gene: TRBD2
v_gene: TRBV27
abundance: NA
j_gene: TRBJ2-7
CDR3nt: TGTGCCAGCAGTTTGGGACTAGCTCACTCGGGGGTATACGAGCAGTACTTC
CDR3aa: CASSLGLAHSGVYEQYF

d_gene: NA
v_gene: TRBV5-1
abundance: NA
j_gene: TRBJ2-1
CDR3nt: TGCGCCAGCAGCTTGTCAGGACTACGCGAAGAGCAGTTCTTC
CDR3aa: CASSLSGLREEQFF

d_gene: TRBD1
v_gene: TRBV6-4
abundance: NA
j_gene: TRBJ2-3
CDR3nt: TGTGCCAGCAGTGACTCTAGGGACAGTAGCACAGATACGCAGTATTTT
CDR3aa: CASSDSRDSSTDTQYF

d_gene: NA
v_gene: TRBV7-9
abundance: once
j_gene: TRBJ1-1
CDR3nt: TGTGCCAGCAGCCCACAGGGATCACTGAACACTGAAGCTTTCTTT
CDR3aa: CASSPQGSLNTEAFF

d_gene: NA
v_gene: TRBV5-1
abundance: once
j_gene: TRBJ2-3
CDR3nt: TGCGCCAGCAGCCGTCAAACAGGGATAGGCACAGATACGCAGTATTTT
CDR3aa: CASSRQTGIGTDTQYF

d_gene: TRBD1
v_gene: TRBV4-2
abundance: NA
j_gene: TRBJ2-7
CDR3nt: TGTGCCAGCAGCCAAGATGAGGGGACAGGGGCCTACGAGCAGTACTTC
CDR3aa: CASSQDEGTGAYEQYF

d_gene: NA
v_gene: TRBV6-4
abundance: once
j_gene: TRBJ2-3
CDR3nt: TGTGCCAGCAGTCCGGGGCGGGGTTCAGGTCCAGATACGCAGTATTTT
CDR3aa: CASSPGRGSGPDTQYF

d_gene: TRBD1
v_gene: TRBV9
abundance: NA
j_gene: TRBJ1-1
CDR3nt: TGTGCCAGCAGCAGGACAGGAGGGTCGGCTGAAGCTTTCTTT
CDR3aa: CASSRTGGSAEAFF

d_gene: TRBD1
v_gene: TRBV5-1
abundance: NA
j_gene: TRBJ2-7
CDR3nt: TGCGCCAGCAGTGAGACAGGGGGACCCGAGCAGTACTTC
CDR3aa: CASSETGGPEQYF

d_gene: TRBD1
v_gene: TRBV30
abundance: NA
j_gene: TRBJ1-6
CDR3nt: TGTGCCTGGGGGACAGGGGCTAATTCACCCCTCCACTTT
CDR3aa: CAWGTGANSPLHF

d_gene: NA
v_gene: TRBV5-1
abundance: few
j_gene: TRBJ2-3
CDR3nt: TGCGCCAGCAGCTTGGGAAGTAGCCTCACAGATACGCAGTATTTT
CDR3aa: CASSLGSSLTDTQYF

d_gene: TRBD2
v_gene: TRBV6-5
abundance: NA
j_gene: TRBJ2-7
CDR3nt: TGTGCCAGCAGTTACTCGAATATAGCGGGCTCCTACGAGCAGTACTTC
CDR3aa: CASSYSNIAGSYEQYF

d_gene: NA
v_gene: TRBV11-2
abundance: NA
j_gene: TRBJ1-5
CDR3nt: TGTGCCAGCAGCTTAAGGGGAGGTCAGCCCCAGCATTTT
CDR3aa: CASSLRGGQPQHF

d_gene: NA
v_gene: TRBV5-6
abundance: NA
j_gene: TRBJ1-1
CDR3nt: TGTGCCAGCAGCTACTTGGAGTTAGTAGCGGGGAACACTGAAGCTTTCTTT
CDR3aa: CASSYLELVAGNTEAFF

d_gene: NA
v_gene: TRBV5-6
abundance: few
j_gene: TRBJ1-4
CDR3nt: TGTGCCAGCAGCGAGAATTATGAAAAACTGTTTTTT
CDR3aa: CASSENYEKLFF

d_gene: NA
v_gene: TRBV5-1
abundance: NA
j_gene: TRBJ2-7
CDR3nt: TGCGCCAGCAGCTCCGACACCAACTCCTACGAGCAGTACTTC
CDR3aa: CASSSDTNSYEQYF

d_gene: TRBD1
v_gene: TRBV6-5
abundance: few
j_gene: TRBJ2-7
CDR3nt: TGTGCCAGCAATCGGGACAGGGGTCGCTACGAGCAGTACTTC
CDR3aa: CASNRDRGRYEQYF

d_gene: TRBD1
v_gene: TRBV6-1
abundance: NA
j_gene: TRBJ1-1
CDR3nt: TGTGCCAGCAATCGACAGGGAAACACTGAAGCTTTCTTT
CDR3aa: CASNRQGNTEAFF

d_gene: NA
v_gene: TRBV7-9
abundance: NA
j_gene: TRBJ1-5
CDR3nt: TGTGCCAGCGCGCAAGACAATCAGCCCCAGCATTTT
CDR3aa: CASAQDNQPQHF

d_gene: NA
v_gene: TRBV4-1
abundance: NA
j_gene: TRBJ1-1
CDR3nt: TGCGCCAGCAGCCAAGATCGTTCGTTGAGGGCAACCACTGAAGCTTTCTTT
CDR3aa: CASSQDRSLRATTEAFF

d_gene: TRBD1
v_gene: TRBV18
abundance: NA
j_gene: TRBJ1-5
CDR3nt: TGTGCCAGCTCATCACAGGGGGCTGGAAGCAATCAGCCCCAGCATTTT
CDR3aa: CASSSQGAGSNQPQHF

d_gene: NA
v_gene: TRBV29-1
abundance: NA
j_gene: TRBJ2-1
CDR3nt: TGCAGCGTTGTCGCGGGCGCGAGCTCCTACAATGAGCAGTTCTTC
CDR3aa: CSVVAGASSYNEQFF

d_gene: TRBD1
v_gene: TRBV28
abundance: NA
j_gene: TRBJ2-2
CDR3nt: TGTGCCAGCATAGGACAGGGAGCCACCGGGGAGCTGTTTTTT
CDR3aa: CASIGQGATGELFF

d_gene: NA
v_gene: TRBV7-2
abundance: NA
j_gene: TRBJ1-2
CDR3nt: TGTGCCATCCGCGGGTTCTCTTTATTTAACTATGGCTACACCTTC
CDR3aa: CAIRGFSLFNYGYTF

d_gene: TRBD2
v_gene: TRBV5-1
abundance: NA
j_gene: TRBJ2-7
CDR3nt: TGCGCCAGCAGCCTCGGGACTAGCGGGAGTGGGTACGAGCAGTACTTC
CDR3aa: CASSLGTSGSGYEQYF

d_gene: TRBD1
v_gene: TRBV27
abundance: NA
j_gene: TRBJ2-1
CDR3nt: TGTGCCAGCAGTTTTTTCGGCAGGCGGGACAGGGACAATGAGCAGTTCTTC
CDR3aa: CASSFFGRRDRDNEQFF

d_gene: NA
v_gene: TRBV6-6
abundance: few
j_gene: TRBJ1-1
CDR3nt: TGTGCCAGCAGTTACGGTGGACAGAACACTGAAGCTTTCTTT
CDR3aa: CASSYGGQNTEAFF

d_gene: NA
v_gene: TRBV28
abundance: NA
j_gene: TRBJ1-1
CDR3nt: TGTGCCAGCAGTTTATTATCTAAACCTCTGAACACTGAAGCTTTCTTT
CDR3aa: CASSLLSKPLNTEAFF